This T cell receptor (beta chain) was sequenced in a study of cytomegalovirus exposure and HLA in healthy donors. Study conclusions and caveats: Rare TCR sequences dominated, though some public TCRs recurred in many donors. A link between a missense DCLRE1C variant and TCR beta V- and J-gene trimming emerged from a later analysis.

Nominal health characterized the donors when sampled, though unrecorded immune exposures were likely. Turning to this clone: Its specificity is unknown.

The study ran its PCR with 60 Vbeta and 13 Jbeta primers. The method was immunoSEQ multiplex PCR; TCRdb's version includes in-frame clones alone and lacks a portion of them. The table lists roughly 60,000 clones. Germline loops: CDR1 ENHRY, CDR2 SYGVKD. The CDR3 sequence is 16 residues long. V dropped 4 bases and J dropped 9; count of bases not matched to a gene: 14. The receptor was isolated from a woman aged 18-29 years in good health and CMV-seronegative. The chain couples TRBV10-3 to TRBJ2-4, with 8 bases lining up with TRBD2. Sequencing was performed on PBMCs. The CDR3 reads CAISGGSGGGVGIQYF. The CDR3, as DNA: TGTGCCATCAGTGGAGGAAGCGGGGGAGGTGTGGGCATTCAGTACTTC.